The 9 T cell receptor beta chains below were found in one sample sequenced in a study of T cell responses to AZD1222 COVID-19 vaccine. Here immunoSEQ multiplex PCR was the method, and the copy in TCRdb shows in-frame clones only, minus some. The sample records some 180,000 clones, roughly 92% being singletons. The sequencing used peripheral blood, collected 28 days after the second AZD1222 dose. These TCRs come from an adult who received the AZD1222 COVID-19 vaccine.

The V call is TRBV7-6, the J call TRBJ2-1; 7 nucleotides agree with TRBD1. The CDR3 is 15 residues long. Germline CDR1 and CDR2: SGHVS and FNYEAQ. V was clipped by 2 bases and J by 4 bases; unmatched bases: 5. The CDR3 spells CASSLKGQIYNEQFF. CDR3 in DNA: TGTGCCAGCAGCTTAAAGGGACAGATTTACAATGAGCAGTTCTTC.

V usage is TRBV24-1 and J usage is TRBJ2-1; 7 nucleotides match TRBD1. Germline V CDR1 and CDR2: KGHDR, SFDVKD. The ends lost 1 base at V and 2 bases at J; junction bases unmatched: 19. The CDR3 is 21 amino acids. This CDR3 is CATSDLIRTVYRDSTYNEQFF. CDR3 nucleotide sequence: TGTGCCACCAGTGATTTAATTCGGACCGTGTACCGGGACAGCACCTACAATGAGCAGTTCTTC.

The rearrangement links TRBV11-2 to TRBJ2-7, with D possibly being TRBD1 (6 bases). The CDR3 covers 14 residues. The germline V gene encodes CDR1 SGHAT and CDR2 FQNNGV. Trimming left V 8 bases short and J 2 bases short, with 16 bases between. CDR3: CASSRGTNPYEQYF. DNA for the CDR3: TGTGCCAGCTCAAGGGGGACAAATCCCTACGAGCAGTACTTC. The full variable domain, rest sourced from reference TRBV11-2 and TRBJ2-7, is EAGVAQSPRYKIIEKRQSVAFWCNPISGHATLYWYQQILGQGPKLLIQFQNNGVVDDSQLPKDRFSAERLKGVDSTLKIQPAKLEDSAVYLCASSRGTNPYEQYFGPGTRLTVT.

The gene calls are TRBV12-3 or TRBV12-4 and TRBJ1-1; D gene ambiguous. V gave up 6 bases and J gave up 8 bases, with 10 bases separating them. The CDR3 extends over 11 amino acids. The CDR3 DNA reads TGTGCCAGCAGACCCCTACGAGAAGCTTTCTTT. Translated, it gives CASRPLREAFF.

This chain joins TRBV9 and TRBJ2-7; 9 bases align to TRBD1. The CDR3 consists of 16 residues. Per germline, CDR1 SGDLS and CDR2 YYNGEE. J lost 3 bases, V lost 2 bases, and 9 bases had no gene match. CDR3 sequence: CASSVAGTGSYYEQYF. In DNA form, the CDR3 reads TGTGCCAGCAGCGTTGCCGGGACAGGGTCATACTACGAGCAGTACTTC.

The chain is built from TRBV6-5 and TRBJ1-1; D remains unclear. The CDR3 extends over 14 amino acids. The germline gives CDR1 MNHEY, CDR2 SVGAGI. Trimming shortened V by 5 bases and J by 13 bases, and 23 bases separated the two germline ends. CDR3 DNA sequence: TGTGCCAGCAGTCCTTTTGGCGCCCAATTTTTCGGTTTCTTT. Its protein is CASSPFGAQFFGFF.

This chain joins TRBV7-9 and TRBJ1-2; D gene ambiguous. Germline V gene sequence: CDR1 SEHNR, CDR2 FQNEAQ (reference sequence). This CDR3 has 14 residues. Between the trimmed V and J ends, which lost 3 bases and 6 bases, there was a span of 14 bases. The CDR3 DNA reads as TGTGCCAGCAGCTTGACGGCGTTCATAGATGGCTACACCTTC. Translated, it gives CASSLTAFIDGYTF.

The chain joins TRBV9 to TRBJ2-7; 8 bases match TRBD2. Germline CDR1 SGDLS, CDR2 YYNGEE. The V segment lost 0 bases and the J segment 2 bases; nucleotides outside the gene matches: 7. This CDR3 is 16 amino acids long. Here the CDR3 DNA reads TGTGCCAGCAGCGTAGCTGGGGCGGGGGGACCCTACGAGCAGTACTTC. Translated: CASSVAGAGGPYEQYF. Full variable domain (rest looked up from reference TRBV9 and TRBJ2-7): DSGVTQTPKHLITATGQRVTLRCSPRSGDLSVYWYQQSLDQGLQFLIQYYNGEERAKGNILERFSAQQFPDLHSELNLSSLELGDSALYFCASSVAGAGGPYEQYFGPGTRLTVT.

CDR3 sequence: CASKGTWSTDTQYF. For the CDR3, the DNA is TGTGCCAGCAAAGGGACTTGGAGCACAGATACGCAGTATTTT. This sequence joins TRBV2 and TRBJ2-3, with TRBD2 as a possible D gene (6 bases). CDR1 is SNHLY and CDR2 is FYNNEI in the germline V gene. V was pared by 7 bases and J by 0 bases, with 11 bases between. This CDR3 is built from 14 residues.